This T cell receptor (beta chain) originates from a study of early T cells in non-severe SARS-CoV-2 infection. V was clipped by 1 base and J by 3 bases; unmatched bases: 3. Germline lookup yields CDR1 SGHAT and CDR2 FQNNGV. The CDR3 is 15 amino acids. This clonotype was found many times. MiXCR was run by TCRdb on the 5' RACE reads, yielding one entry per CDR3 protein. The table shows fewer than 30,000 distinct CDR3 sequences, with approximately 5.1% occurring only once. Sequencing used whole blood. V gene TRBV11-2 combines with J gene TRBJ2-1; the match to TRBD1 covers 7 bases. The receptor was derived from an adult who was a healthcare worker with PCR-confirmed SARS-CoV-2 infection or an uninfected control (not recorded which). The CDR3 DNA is TGTGCCAGCAGCTTAGGGGACAGTATCTACAATGAGCAGTTCTTC. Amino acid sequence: CASSLGDSIYNEQFF. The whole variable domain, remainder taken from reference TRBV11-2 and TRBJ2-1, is EAGVAQSPRYKIIEKRQSVAFWCNPISGHATLYWYQQILGQGPKLLIQFQNNGVVDDSQLPKDRFSAERLKGVDSTLKIQPAKLEDSAVYLCASSLGDSIYNEQFFGPGTRLTVL.